Listed below are T cell receptor beta chains from one sample, sequenced in a study of blood T cell repertoires in COVID-19. Sequencing was performed with immunoSEQ multiplex PCR; in TCRdb, only in-frame clones are kept and a portion is missing. The table records some 48,000 clones, 90% of them present only once. The sequenced sample consisted of peripheral blood. The receptors were sampled from a man aged 70 or older with active COVID-19. The CDR3 runs from the conserved cysteine through the conserved F or W.

v_call: TRBV14; cdr3_aa: CASSQTGVGEQYF
v_call: TRBV6-5; cdr3_aa: CASSPGVRGNSPLHF
v_call: TRBV28; cdr3_aa: CASSSQGQRRDTQYF
v_call: TRBV5-1; cdr3_aa: CASSLDSLNTEAFF
v_call: TRBV2; cdr3_aa: CASSRQQGVNSPLHF
v_call: TRBV6-2/TRBV6-3; cdr3_aa: CASSYPILTRQHSGDTEAFF
v_call: TRBV28; cdr3_aa: CASSFWGLSGNTIYF
v_call: TRBV7-2; cdr3_aa: CASSSQPARGLYNEQFF
v_call: TRBV19; cdr3_aa: CASSISPTGGGYTF
v_call: TRBV11-1; cdr3_aa: CASSPRQGNNYGYTF
v_call: TRBV15; cdr3_aa: CATSFGTSGDNEQFF
v_call: TRBV18; cdr3_aa: CASSLQGRSNQPQHF
v_call: TRBV19; cdr3_aa: CASASGTAYEQYF
v_call: TRBV7-9; cdr3_aa: CASESGINEKLFF
v_call: TRBV25-1; cdr3_aa: CASSDTGRLEQYF
v_call: TRBV11-3; cdr3_aa: CASSSGLAPRDTQYF